One and the same sample provided the 22 T cell receptor beta chains below, sequenced in a study of blood T cells in healthy people across ages. It was with a sample-barcoded 5' primer and a J-beta primer mix that a second PCR of roughly 6 to 12 cycles was run. TCRdb reprocessed the 5' RACE reads via MiXCR and lists one record per CDR3 protein. The sample lists roughly 800,000 distinct CDR3 sequences, over 45% seen once, with about 20% in the top ten. The sample consisted of blood. The receptors come from a man between 25 and 39 years old in good health.

The J gene is TRBJ1-1, the V gene TRBV5-1; D is uncertain. Trimming stripped 0 bases from V and 3 bases from J, with 12 bases between. Germline-derived CDR1 and CDR2 are SGHRS and YFSETQ. The CDR3 consists of 15 residues. The CDR3 sequence is CASSLEGGPYTEAFF. The CDR3 nucleotides are TGCGCCAGCAGCTTGGAGGGCGGCCCATACACTGAAGCTTTCTTT.

The chain employs TRBV11-2 and TRBJ1-2, with D tentatively TRBD1 (5 bases). Germline CDR1 and CDR2: SGHAT and FQNNGV. This CDR3 has 15 residues. Deletions cut 1 base from V and 7 bases from J, with 16 bases between. CDR3: CASSLVSGIKAGYTF. Here the CDR3 DNA reads TGTGCCAGCAGCTTAGTCTCAGGGATTAAAGCTGGCTACACCTTC.

The V call is TRBV18, the J call TRBJ2-5, with D perhaps TRBD2 (6 bases). The closer fit of TRBJ2-7 to the DNA end suggests the J call may be wrong. The length of the CDR3 is 15 residues. CDR1 is KGHSH, CDR2 LQKENI, per germline. Written as DNA, the CDR3 is TGTGCCAGCTCACCACGGACTACACCTCCCTACGAGCAGTACTTC. This codes for CASSPRTTPPYEQYF.

This chain joins TRBV27 and TRBJ2-3; TRBD2 agrees at 7 bases. Losses at the gene ends were 5 bases for V and 5 bases for J; bases not matched to a gene: 22. The CDR3 contains 19 residues. From germline, CDR1 is MNHEY and CDR2 SMNVEV (reference sequence). The CDR3 nucleotides are TGTGCCAGCAGTCCCCTATACCCAAACAGCGGGGCCCCTGAAGATACGCAGTATTTT. Amino acids: CASSPLYPNSGAPEDTQYF.

This chain joins TRBV28 and TRBJ1-2; TRBD1 matches 7 bases. Germline CDR1 MDHEN, CDR2 SYDVKM. The CDR3 spans 15 residues. J gave up 2 bases and V 6 bases, and 9 bases lay outside the gene matches. The CDR3 DNA follows: TGTGCCAGCAGACAACGGGACAGCCCGAACTATGGCTACACCTTC. It yields the protein CASRQRDSPNYGYTF.

This clonotype has a single count. V is TRBV6-1 and J is TRBJ2-5, with D uncertain. Trimming shortened V by 3 bases and J by 13 bases, and 9 bases separated the two germline ends. This CDR3 has 10 residues. Germline CDR1 reads MNHNS; CDR2 reads SASEGT. The chain's CDR3 is CASSDPSWYF. CDR3 bases: TGTGCCAGCAGTGATCCCTCTTGGTACTTC.

On this clonotype: Since a much larger clone is just one base distant, this may be a read error. The V gene is TRBV20-1, the J gene TRBJ2-1, with no clear D. CDR1 is DFQATT and CDR2 is SNEGSKA in the germline V gene (reference sequence). The CDR3 extends over 10 amino acids. The CDR3 reads CRAVDNEQFF. CDR3 nucleotides: TGCAGGGCTGTAGACAATGAGCAGTTCTTC.

This clonotype was seen a handful of times. The chain uses TRBV5-1 and TRBJ2-1; D not certain. V lost 2 bases and J 10 bases, leaving 10 bases between the germline ends. CDR3 length equals 12 residues. Germline CDR1 SGHRS, CDR2 YFSETQ. This CDR3 is CASSFEVGEQFF. CDR3 sequence (DNA): TGCGCCAGCAGCTTTGAGGTAGGCGAGCAGTTCTTC. Variable domain in full (rest from reference TRBV5-1 and TRBJ2-1): KAGVTQTPRYLIKTRGQQVTLSCSPISGHRSVSWYQQTPGQGLQFLFEYFSETQRNKGNFPGRFSGRQFSNSRSEMNVSTLELGDSALYLCASSFEVGEQFFGPGTRLTVL.

The chain combines TRBV29-1 with TRBJ2-1; the D is unclear. Germline CDR1 SQVTM, CDR2 ANQGSEA. V lost 4 bases, J lost 9 bases, and 19 bases lay in between. This CDR3 has 14 amino acids. CDR3 sequence (DNA): TGCAGCGTTGGATCCGGGTCCGCCAGAAGTGAGCAGTTCTTC. This codes for CSVGSGSARSEQFF.

The chain is built from TRBV7-9 and TRBJ1-1; weak D call: TRBD1 (5 bases). The CDR3 spans 15 residues. Trimming shortened V by 5 bases and J by 6 bases, and 19 bases separated the two germline ends. Germline V gene data show CDR1 as SEHNR and CDR2 as FQNEAQ (reference sequence). CDR3 region: CASSPQGADPSEAFF. CDR3 nucleotides: TGTGCCAGCAGCCCTCAAGGGGCTGACCCTTCTGAAGCTTTCTTT.

The V gene is TRBV6-2 or TRBV6-3, the J gene TRBJ2-7; D gene ambiguous. Germline V gene sequence: CDR1 MNHEY, CDR2 SVGEGT. The ends were cut back, 7 bases at V and 1 base at J, with 11 bases in the middle. This CDR3 spans 13 amino acids. Written as DNA, the CDR3 is TGTGCCAGCACTCGACATTGGTCCTACGAGCAGTACTTC. Encoded protein: CASTRHWSYEQYF.

This clonotype was recorded a few times. This chain joins TRBV28 and TRBJ2-7; D is unclear. The germline CDR1 and CDR2 sequences are MDHEN and SYDVKM. V shed 4 bases and J shed 0 bases, with 7 bases lying between them. The CDR3 consists of 13 residues. CDR3 protein: CASSWASSYEQYF. The DNA for the CDR3 is TGTGCCAGCAGTTGGGCTAGCTCCTACGAGCAGTACTTC.

V and J are TRBV4-2 and TRBJ2-1; TRBD2 agrees at 7 bases. The J call may not be correct, given that the DNA end is closer to TRBJ2-7. CDR1 is LGHNA, CDR2 YNFKEQ, per germline. This CDR3 region has 17 residues. The CDR3 reads CASSQDALAGEANEQYF. The CDR3 region has the DNA TGTGCCAGCAGCCAAGATGCTCTTGCGGGAGAAGCTAACGAGCAGTACTTC.

This clonotype has a handful of counts. This sequence joins TRBV9 and TRBJ2-1; unclear D gene. CDR3 length equals 15 residues. V gave up 2 bases and J gave up 7 bases, with 16 bases separating them. From germline, CDR1 is SGDLS and CDR2 YYNGEE. Here the CDR3 DNA reads TGTGCCAGCAGCGTTAAGGGCCATTCGGTGAATGAGCAGTTCTTC. Residues: CASSVKGHSVNEQFF.

This sequence joins TRBV4-3 and TRBJ2-5, with 7 bases lining up with TRBD1. Trimming cost V 2 bases and J 3 bases; bases outside gene matches: 6. This CDR3 comprises 15 residues. The germline V gene has CDR1 LGHNA and CDR2 YSLEER. The CDR3 reads CASSQKQGSKETQYF. The DNA of the CDR3 is TGCGCCAGCAGCCAAAAACAGGGGAGCAAAGAGACCCAGTACTTC.

The rearrangement joins TRBV7-9 to TRBJ1-1, with 10 bases matching TRBD1. Germline V gene sequence: CDR1 SEHNR, CDR2 FQNEAQ (reference sequence). Trimming removed 1 base from V and 9 bases from J; junction bases left unmatched: 8. This CDR3 is built from 15 residues. CDR3 sequence reads: CASSLVGTDRGKAFF. In nucleotides, the CDR3 is TGTGCCAGCAGCTTAGTGGGGACGGACAGGGGGAAAGCTTTCTTT. The full variable domain, with the rest looked up from reference TRBV7-9 and TRBJ1-1, is DTGVSQNPRHKITKRGQNVTFRCDPISEHNRLYWYRQTLGQGPEFLTYFQNEAQLEKSRLLSDRFSAERPKGSFSTLEIQRTEQGDSAMYLCASSLVGTDRGKAFFGQGTRLTVV.

This clonotype was observed a handful of times. The chain has TRBV7-2 and TRBJ2-7; D is uncertain. Germline CDR1 SGHTA, CDR2 FQGNSA. V was cut by 5 bases and J by 4 bases, with 9 bases left in between. The CDR3 totals 12 residues. CDR3 coding DNA: TGTGCCAGCAGCGAAAGTCAGTACGAGCAGTACTTC. Translation: CASSESQYEQYF.

The chain has TRBV28 and TRBJ1-5; weak D call: TRBD1 (5 bases). The CDR3 has 15 residues. V was pared by 2 bases and J by 5 bases, with 13 bases between. Germline loops: CDR1 MDHEN, CDR2 SYDVKM. As DNA, the CDR3 is TGTGCCAGCAGTTTACTGAGGGACTCCTATCAGCCCCAGCATTTT. It translates to CASSLLRDSYQPQHF.

The J gene is TRBJ2-6, the V gene TRBV15; D may be TRBD1 (5 bases). CDR1 LNHNV and CDR2 YYDKDF come from the germline V gene (reference sequence). This CDR3 spans 15 amino acids. V lost 4 bases to trimming and J lost 0 bases, with 7 bases between them. The CDR3 DNA reads TGTGCCACCAGCATGACAGACTCTGGGGCCAACGTCCTGACTTTC. Protein product: CATSMTDSGANVLTF.

This clonotype came up many times. The V gene is TRBV9, the J gene TRBJ1-2; no definite D call. The CDR3 has 12 amino acids. The germline CDR1 and CDR2 sequences are SGDLS and YYNGEE. V lost 0 bases and J lost 6, with 6 bases in between. The DNA for the CDR3 is TGTGCCAGCAGCGTAGGGAACCATGGCTACACCTTC. Translated: CASSVGNHGYTF. Complete variable domain (other parts from reference TRBV9 and TRBJ1-2): DSGVTQTPKHLITATGQRVTLRCSPRSGDLSVYWYQQSLDQGLQFLIQYYNGEERAKGNILERFSAQQFPDLHSELNLSSLELGDSALYFCASSVGNHGYTFGSGTRLTVV.

This clonotype was observed a few times. The chain employs TRBV20-1 and TRBJ2-1, with 8 bases that match TRBD2. CDR1 is DFQATT, CDR2 SNEGSKA, per germline (reference sequence). Unmatched junction bases numbered 7, after V lost 0 bases and J lost 0 bases. The CDR3 is 17 amino acids. Here the CDR3 DNA reads TGCAGTGCTAGAGATTACCTCAGCGGGAGCTCCTACAATGAGCAGTTCTTC. As protein: CSARDYLSGSSYNEQFF.

In nucleotides, the CDR3 is TGTGCCTGGAGTGTACAGGCACCCTATGGCTACACCTTC. Encoded protein: CAWSVQAPYGYTF. The chain couples TRBV30 to TRBJ1-2; D is perhaps TRBD1 (5 bases). This CDR3 is 13 amino acids long. With 0 bases removed from V and 4 bases from J, the gap between germline ends came to 9 bases. Germline CDR1 and CDR2: GTSNPN and SVGIG (reference sequence).